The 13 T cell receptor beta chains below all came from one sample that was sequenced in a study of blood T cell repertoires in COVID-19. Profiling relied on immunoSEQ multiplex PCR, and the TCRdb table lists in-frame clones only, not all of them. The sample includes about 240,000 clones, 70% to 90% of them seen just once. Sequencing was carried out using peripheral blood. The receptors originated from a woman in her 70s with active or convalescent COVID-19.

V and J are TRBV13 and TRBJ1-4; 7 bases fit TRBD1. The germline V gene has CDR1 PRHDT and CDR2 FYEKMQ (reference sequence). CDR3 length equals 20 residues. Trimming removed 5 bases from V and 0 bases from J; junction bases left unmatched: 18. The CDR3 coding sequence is TGTGCCAGCAGCGTACTGCGGGGACAGAAAATGGGAGCAACTAATGAAAAACTGTTTTTT. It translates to CASSVLRGQKMGATNEKLFF.

CDR3 bases: TGTGCCAGCATTACTCTTGCGGGGCAGGAGAGTTATAATTCACCCCTCCACTTT. This encodes CASITLAGQESYNSPLHF. This chain joins TRBV2 and TRBJ1-6; maybe TRBD1 (5 bases). The CDR3 is 18 amino acids. The V gene's germline CDR1 is SNHLY and CDR2 FYNNEI. Trimming removed 7 bases at V and 4 bases at J, with 23 bases between.

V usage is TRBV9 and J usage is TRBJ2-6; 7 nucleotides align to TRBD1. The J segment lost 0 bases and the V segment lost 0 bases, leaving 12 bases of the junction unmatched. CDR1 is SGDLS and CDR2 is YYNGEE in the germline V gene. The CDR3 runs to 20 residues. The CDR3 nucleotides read TGTGCCAGCAGCGTAGTCCCCTTGACAGGGATTAGCTCTGGGGCCAACGTCCTGACTTTC. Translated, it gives CASSVVPLTGISSGANVLTF.

DNA for the CDR3: TGTGCCAGCAGCCAAGACGAGCAGGGGGCCTACGAGCAGTACTTC. It encodes CASSQDEQGAYEQYF. The V and J genes are TRBV4-2 and TRBJ2-7, with 7 positions matching TRBD1. Trimming removed 0 bases from V and 2 bases from J; junction bases left unmatched: 4. This CDR3 is 15 amino acids long. The germline gives CDR1 LGHNA, CDR2 YNFKEQ.

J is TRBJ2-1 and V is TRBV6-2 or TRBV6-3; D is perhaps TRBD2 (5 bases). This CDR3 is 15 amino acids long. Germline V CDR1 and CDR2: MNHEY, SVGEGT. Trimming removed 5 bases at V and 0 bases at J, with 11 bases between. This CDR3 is CASSPPGSSYNEQFF. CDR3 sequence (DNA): TGTGCCAGCAGTCCACCGGGGAGCTCCTACAATGAGCAGTTCTTC.

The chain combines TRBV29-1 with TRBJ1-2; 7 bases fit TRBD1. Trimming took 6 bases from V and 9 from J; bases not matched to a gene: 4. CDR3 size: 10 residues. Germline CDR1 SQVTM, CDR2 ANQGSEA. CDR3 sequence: CSVRRGSYTF. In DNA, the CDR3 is TGCAGCGTGCGCAGGGGGAGCTACACCTTC.

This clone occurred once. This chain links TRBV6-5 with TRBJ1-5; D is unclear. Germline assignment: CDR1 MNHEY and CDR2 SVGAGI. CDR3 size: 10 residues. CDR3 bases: TGTGGACATAGCAATCAGCCCCAGCATTTT. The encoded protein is CGHSNQPQHF.

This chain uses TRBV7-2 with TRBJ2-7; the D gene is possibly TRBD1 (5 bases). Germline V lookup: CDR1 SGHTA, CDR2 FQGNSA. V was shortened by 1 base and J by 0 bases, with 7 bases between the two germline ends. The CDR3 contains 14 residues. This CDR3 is CASSLGQTSYEQYF. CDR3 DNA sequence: TGTGCCAGCAGCTTAGGACAGACCTCCTACGAGCAGTACTTC.

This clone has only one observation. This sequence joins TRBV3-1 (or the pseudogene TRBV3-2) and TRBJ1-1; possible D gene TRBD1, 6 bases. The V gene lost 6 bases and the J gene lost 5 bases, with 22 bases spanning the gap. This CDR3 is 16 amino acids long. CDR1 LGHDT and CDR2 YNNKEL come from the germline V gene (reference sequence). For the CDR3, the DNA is TGTGCCAGCAGAAGCCAAGGGGGTGACGTTGGGACTGAAGCTTTCTTT. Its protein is CASRSQGGDVGTEAFF.

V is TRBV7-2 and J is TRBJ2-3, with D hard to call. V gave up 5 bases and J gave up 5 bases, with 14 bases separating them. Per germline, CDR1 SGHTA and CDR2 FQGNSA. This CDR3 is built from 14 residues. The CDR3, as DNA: TGTGCCAGCAGCCTCCGACGCGGAAGAGATACGCAGTATTTT. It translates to CASSLRRGRDTQYF.

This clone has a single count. CDR3 coding DNA: TGCGCCAGCAGCCGCAGGACTAGCGGGGGCAGCACAGATACGCAGTATTTT. As protein: CASSRRTSGGSTDTQYF. The chain recombines TRBV5-1 with TRBJ2-3; 13 nucleotides line up with TRBD2. Unmatched junction bases numbered 5, after V lost 4 bases and J lost 0 bases. Per germline, CDR1 SGHRS and CDR2 YFSETQ. The CDR3 is 17 residues long.

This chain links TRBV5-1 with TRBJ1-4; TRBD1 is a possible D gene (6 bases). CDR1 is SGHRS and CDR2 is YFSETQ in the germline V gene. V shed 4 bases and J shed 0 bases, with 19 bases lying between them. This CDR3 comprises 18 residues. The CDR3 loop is CASSVQGVTKATNEKLFF. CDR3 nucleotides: TGCGCCAGCAGCGTACAGGGCGTGACGAAGGCAACTAATGAAAAACTGTTTTTT.

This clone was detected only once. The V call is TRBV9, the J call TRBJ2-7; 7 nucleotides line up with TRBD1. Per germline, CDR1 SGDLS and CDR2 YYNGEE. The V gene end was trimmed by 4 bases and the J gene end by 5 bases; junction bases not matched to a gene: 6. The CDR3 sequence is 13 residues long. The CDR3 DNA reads TGTGCCAGCAGCTCGGGACAGTTCGACGAGCAGTACTTC. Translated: CASSSGQFDEQYF.